This T cell receptor (beta chain) was sequenced for a study of cytomegalovirus exposure and HLA in healthy donors. Amplification used 60 Vbeta primers and 13 Jbeta primers. Libraries were prepared by immunoSEQ multiplex PCR; TCRdb keeps only in-frame clonotypes and omits some of them. This sample's clone table lists 100,000 to 150,000 clones. Notes on this clone: Its specificity is not known.

Study observations and caveats: Later analysis indicated greater clonal expansion among HLA-associated TCR beta chains than among equally common other chains. In a later analysis, specific HLA alleles were associated with about 18,000 TCR beta sequences at a 0.05 false discovery rate. Most TCR beta V segments were productive about 87% or about 30% of the time in an earlier analysis.

Between the trimmed V and J ends, which lost 3 bases and 2 bases, there was a span of 14 bases. Germline loops: CDR1 MNHNS, CDR2 SASEGT. This CDR3 contains 16 residues. The sample consisted of PBMCs. The chain combines TRBV6-1 with TRBJ2-1; the D gene is possibly TRBD2 (5 bases). The TCR sequence derives from a middle-aged man in good health and CMV-seronegative. The CDR3 region is CASSELRVGAYNEQFF. In DNA form, the CDR3 reads TGTGCCAGCAGTGAGCTAAGGGTGGGAGCCTACAATGAGCAGTTCTTC.